The TCR beta chain under discussion was sequenced for a study of cytomegalovirus exposure and HLA in healthy donors. Whole-study context: A prior analysis found around 110 million unique TCR beta sequences from 150 million to 200 million T cells.

Comments on this clone: The target antigen is unknown.

Study-wide results and limits: An analysis was carried out later, and it reportedly showed fewer N-insertions in an Asian-associated ancestry cluster than the approximately 660-donor mean. It was 160 or so TCR beta chains that were listed as cytomegalovirus-associated.

CDR3 length equals 13 residues. With 6 bases clipped from V and 6 bases from J, the junction kept 3 bases outside the gene matches. The germline CDR1 and CDR2 sequences are MNHEY and SVGAGI. A multiplex PCR was run with 60 Vbeta primers and 13 Jbeta primers. Clones were read by immunoSEQ multiplex PCR, and TCRdb kept only the in-frame ones, dropping some. In the table there are 100,000 or so clones, about four fifths of which are singletons. The chain uses TRBV6-5 and TRBJ1-5, with 9 nucleotides matching TRBD1. Sequencing used PBMCs. The TCR comes from a man aged 40-55 years in good health and CMV-seronegative. CDR3 protein: CASRGTGFQPQHF. The CDR3 DNA follows: TGTGCCAGCAGAGGGACAGGGTTTCAGCCCCAGCATTTT.